This TCR beta chain was profiled in a study of PD-1 blockade in classical Hodgkin lymphoma. Study conclusions and caveats: Significantly greater TCR diversity emerged by C4D1 in CD4+ cells but not CD8+ cells. Patients were excluded if nivolumab began under 1 year after ASCT (the autologous transplant). Similar baseline diversity was found in complete responders and newly diagnosed patients.

The ends were cut back, 3 bases at V and 5 bases at J, with 13 bases in the middle. This CDR3 has 14 residues. CDR1 is LNHDA and CDR2 is SQIVND in the germline V gene (reference sequence). The repertoire was sequenced with immunoSEQ multiplex PCR; TCRdb's copy has only in-frame clones and lacks some. This table holds more than 95,000 clones, approximately 89% found once. Time point described: cycle 4 day 1 (C4D1), after 5 to 7 weeks of nivolumab. Patients all relapsed after autologous stem cell transplantation, and there was variation in brentuximab vedotin exposure. Classifying best responses yielded complete response, partial response or progressive disease. Turning to this clone: Its antigen is as yet unknown.

The material sequenced was peripheral blood mononuclear cells (PBMCs), taken before the fourth cycle of nivolumab. The clonotype was recovered from a human donor with classical Hodgkin lymphoma. The rearrangement uses TRBV19 and TRBJ1-2; D is ambiguous. The CDR3 sequence is CASSIAGTEYGYTF. As DNA, the CDR3 is TGTGCCAGTAGTATTGCCGGTACCGAATATGGCTACACCTTC.